Listed below are T cell receptor beta chains from one sample, sequenced in a study of cytomegalovirus exposure and HLA in healthy donors. The data were produced by immunoSEQ multiplex PCR, yet TCRdb's version contains in-frame clones alone and is incomplete. Of 50,000 to 65,000 clones listed, 82% are singletons. Sequences were obtained from PBMCs. The receptors were gathered from a woman under 30 in good health and CMV-seronegative. Both conserved end residues are part of each CDR3. The D gene is left open where the match is weak. The listing skips clone size in some rows; elsewhere it reads once, few, many or a size class.

d_call,j_call,clone_size,v_call,cdr3_aa,cdr3_nt
.,TRBJ2-2,once,TRBV7-3,CASSYNGGRGNTGELFF,TGTGCCAGCAGCTACAACGGAGGGCGAGGGAACACCGGGGAGCTGTTTTTT
.,TRBJ2-5,once,TRBV27,CASSLVGAQETQYF,TGTGCCAGCAGTTTAGTGGGGGCGCAAGAGACCCAGTACTTC
TRBD2,TRBJ2-1,.,TRBV28,CASSLGLAGDNEQFF,TGTGCCAGCAGTTTAGGGCTAGCGGGAGACAATGAGCAGTTCTTC
.,TRBJ2-1,.,TRBV7-2,CASSPGADSYNEQFF,TGTGCCAGCAGCCCCGGAGCGGACTCCTACAATGAGCAGTTCTTC
.,TRBJ1-1,.,TRBV5-4,CASSFRFSEAFF,TGTGCCAGCAGCTTCCGTTTTTCTGAAGCTTTCTTT
.,TRBJ1-1,.,TRBV28,CASSSQPAMVAFF,TGTGCCAGCAGTTCACAACCCGCCATGGTAGCTTTCTTT
.,TRBJ1-5,.,TRBV6-1,CASSEGAEIQPQHF,TGTGCCAGCAGTGAGGGGGCGGAAATTCAGCCCCAGCATTTT
.,TRBJ1-6,.,TRBV6-1,CASSEAQGQWDSPLHF,TGTGCCAGCAGTGAAGCGCAGGGACAATGGGATTCACCCCTCCACTTT
TRBD1,TRBJ1-1,.,TRBV5-1,CASSGGQGSTEAFF,TGCGCCAGCAGCGGAGGACAGGGGAGCACTGAAGCTTTCTTT
.,TRBJ1-5,.,TRBV27,CASSLSWRARQPQHF,TGTGCCAGCAGTTTATCGTGGAGGGCACGACAGCCCCAGCATTTT
TRBD2,TRBJ2-1,.,TRBV2,CASSEVRLAVYNEQFF,TGTGCCAGCTCCGAGGTCCGACTAGCTGTCTACAATGAGCAGTTCTTC
TRBD1,TRBJ2-5,.,TRBV7-6,CASSLAGQGWETQYF,TGTGCCAGCAGCTTAGCAGGACAGGGGTGGGAGACCCAGTACTTC
.,TRBJ1-4,.,TRBV28,CASLVGGLATNEKLFF,TGTGCCAGCCTTGTCGGGGGACTTGCAACTAATGAAAAACTGTTTTTT
.,TRBJ2-1,.,TRBV5-1,CATVGRVGEQFF,TGCGCCACCGTTGGGCGGGTTGGTGAGCAGTTCTTC
.,TRBJ2-3,once,TRBV19,CASSIGYRGGADTQYF,TGTGCCAGTAGTATAGGCTACAGGGGAGGCGCAGATACGCAGTATTTT
TRBD2,TRBJ2-1,.,TRBV7-6,CASSLGRTSGRPVYNEQFF,TGTGCCAGCAGCCTAGGCCGGACTAGCGGGAGGCCCGTCTACAATGAGCAGTTCTTC
TRBD2,TRBJ2-3,few,TRBV4-1,CASSQGLAGNTQYF,TGCGCCAGCAGCCAAGGACTAGCGGGTAATACGCAGTATTTT
.,TRBJ2-2,.,TRBV27,CASGLRALSPNTGELFF,TGTGCCAGCGGGCTGAGAGCCCTCTCCCCGAACACCGGGGAGCTGTTTTTT